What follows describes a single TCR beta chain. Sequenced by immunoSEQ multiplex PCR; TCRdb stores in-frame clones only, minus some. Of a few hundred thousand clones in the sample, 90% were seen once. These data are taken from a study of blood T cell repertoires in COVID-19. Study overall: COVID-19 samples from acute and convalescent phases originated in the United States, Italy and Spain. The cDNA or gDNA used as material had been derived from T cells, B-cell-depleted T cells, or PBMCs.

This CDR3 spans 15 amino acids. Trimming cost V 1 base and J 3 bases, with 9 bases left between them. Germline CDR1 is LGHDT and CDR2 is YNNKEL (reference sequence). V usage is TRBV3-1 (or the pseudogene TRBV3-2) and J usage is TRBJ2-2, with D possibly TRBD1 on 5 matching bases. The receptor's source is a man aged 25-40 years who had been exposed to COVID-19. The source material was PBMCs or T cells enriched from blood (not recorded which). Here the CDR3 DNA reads TGTGCCAGCAGCCAAGTAAGCAGGGACACCGGGGAGCTGTTTTTT. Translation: CASSQVSRDTGELFF.